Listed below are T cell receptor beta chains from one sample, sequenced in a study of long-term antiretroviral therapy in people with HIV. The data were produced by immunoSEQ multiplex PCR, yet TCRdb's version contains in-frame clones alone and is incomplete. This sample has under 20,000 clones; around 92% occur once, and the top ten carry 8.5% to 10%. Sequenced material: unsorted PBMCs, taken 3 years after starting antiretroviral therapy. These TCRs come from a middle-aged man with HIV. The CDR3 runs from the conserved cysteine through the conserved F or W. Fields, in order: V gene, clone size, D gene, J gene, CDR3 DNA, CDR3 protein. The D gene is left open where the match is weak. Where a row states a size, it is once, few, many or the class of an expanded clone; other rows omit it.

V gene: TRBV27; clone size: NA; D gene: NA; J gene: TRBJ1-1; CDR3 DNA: TGTGCCAGCAGCCTAGAGGGGGGGAACACTGAAGCTTTCTTT; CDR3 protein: CASSLEGGNTEAFF
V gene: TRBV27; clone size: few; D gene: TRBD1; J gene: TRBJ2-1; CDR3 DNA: TGTGCCAGCAGTTCACCGACAGGGGGCGATGAGCAGTTCTTC; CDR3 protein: CASSSPTGGDEQFF
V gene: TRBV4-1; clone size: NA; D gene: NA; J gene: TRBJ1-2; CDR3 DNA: TGCGCCAGCAGCCAAGATAGAGGGAACAGGGAGAACTATGGCTACACCTTC; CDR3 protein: CASSQDRGNRENYGYTF
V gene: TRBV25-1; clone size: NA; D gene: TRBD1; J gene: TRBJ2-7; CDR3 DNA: TGTGCCAGCAGTGAAGGGGGGACAGGGGGCGTCGAGCAGTACTTC; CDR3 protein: CASSEGGTGGVEQYF
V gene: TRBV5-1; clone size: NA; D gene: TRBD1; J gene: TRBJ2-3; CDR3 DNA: TGCGCCAGCAGCTTGGGACAGGGTAATGGACATACGCAGTATTTT; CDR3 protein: CASSLGQGNGHTQYF
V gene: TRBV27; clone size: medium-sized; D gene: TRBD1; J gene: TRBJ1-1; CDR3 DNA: TGTGCCAGCAGTTTATCGTCGACAGGGTCCACTGAAGCTTTCTTT; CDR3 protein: CASSLSSTGSTEAFF
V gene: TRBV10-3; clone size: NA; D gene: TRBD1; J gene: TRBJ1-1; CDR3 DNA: TGTGCCATCAGTGCCCTACCAGGGGGCACTGAAGCTTTCTTT; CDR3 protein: CAISALPGGTEAFF
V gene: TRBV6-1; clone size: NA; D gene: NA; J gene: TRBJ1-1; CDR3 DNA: TGTGCCAGCAGTGAACAATGGAGCGGGCTTAACACTGAAGCTTTCTTT; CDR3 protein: CASSEQWSGLNTEAFF
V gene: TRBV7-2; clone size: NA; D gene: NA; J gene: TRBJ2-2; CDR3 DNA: TGTGCCAGCAGCCCCCCTCAAGGACCTGGGGAGCTGTTTTTT; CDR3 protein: CASSPPQGPGELFF
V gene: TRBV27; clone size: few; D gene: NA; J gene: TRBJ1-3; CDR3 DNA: TGTGCCAGCAGTGGGCTGGTCTCTGGAAACACCATATATTTT; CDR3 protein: CASSGLVSGNTIYF
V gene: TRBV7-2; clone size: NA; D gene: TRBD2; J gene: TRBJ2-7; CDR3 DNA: TGTGCCAGCAGCCAACTAGCGGGGAGTGAGCAGTACTTC; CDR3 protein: CASSQLAGSEQYF
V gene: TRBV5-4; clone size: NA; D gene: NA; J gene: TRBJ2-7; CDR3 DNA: TGTGCCAGCAGCCGAGCCGCTTGGGAGCAGTACTTC; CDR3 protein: CASSRAAWEQYF
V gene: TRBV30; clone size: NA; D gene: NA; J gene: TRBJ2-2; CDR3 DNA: TGTGCCTGGAGTGGCCGGACGGGGGCCGGGGAGCTGTTTTTT; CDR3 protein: CAWSGRTGAGELFF
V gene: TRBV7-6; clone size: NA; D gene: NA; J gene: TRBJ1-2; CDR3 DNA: TGTGCCAGCAGCTTAACAGGTGGCGATGGCTACACCTTC; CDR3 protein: CASSLTGGDGYTF
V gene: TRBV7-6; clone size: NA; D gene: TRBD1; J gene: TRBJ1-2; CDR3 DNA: TGTGCCAGCAGCCTAACCGGGACAGGGAGATATGGCTACACCTTC; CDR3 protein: CASSLTGTGRYGYTF
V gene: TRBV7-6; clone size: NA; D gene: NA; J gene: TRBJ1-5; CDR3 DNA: TGTGCCAGCAGTCAACAGGGTAGGGGCAATCAGCCCCAGCATTTT; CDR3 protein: CASSQQGRGNQPQHF
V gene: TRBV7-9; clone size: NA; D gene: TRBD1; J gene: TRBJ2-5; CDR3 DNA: TGTGCCAGCAGCCCGCGATCAGACAGGGGTCGGGAGACCCAGTACTTC; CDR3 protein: CASSPRSDRGRETQYF
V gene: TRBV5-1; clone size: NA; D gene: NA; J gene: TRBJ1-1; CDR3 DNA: TGCGCCAGCAGCTTGGAACTGAACACTGAAGCTTTCTTT; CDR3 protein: CASSLELNTEAFF
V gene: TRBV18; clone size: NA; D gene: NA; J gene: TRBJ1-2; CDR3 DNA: TGTGCCAGCTCACCATATCCAGGGGACTATGGCTACACCTTC; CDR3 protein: CASSPYPGDYGYTF
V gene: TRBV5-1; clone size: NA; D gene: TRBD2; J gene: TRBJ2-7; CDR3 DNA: TGCGCCAGCAGCTTGCAACTAGCGGGAGGGGAGCAGTACTTC; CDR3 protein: CASSLQLAGGEQYF
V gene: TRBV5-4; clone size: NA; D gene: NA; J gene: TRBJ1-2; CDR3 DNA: TGTGCCAGCAGCCAGAACCAAGGGGCGCATGGCTACACCTTC; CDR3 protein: CASSQNQGAHGYTF
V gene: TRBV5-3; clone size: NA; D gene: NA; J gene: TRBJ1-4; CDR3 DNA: TGTGCCAGAAAGGACAACTCACTTCGGAGGGTTAATGAAAAACTGTTTTTT; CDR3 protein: CARKDNSLRRVNEKLFF
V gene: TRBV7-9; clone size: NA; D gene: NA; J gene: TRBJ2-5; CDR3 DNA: TGTGCCAGCAGCTTAGAACAGGGCGCACGTGGGACCCAGTACTTC; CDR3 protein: CASSLEQGARGTQYF
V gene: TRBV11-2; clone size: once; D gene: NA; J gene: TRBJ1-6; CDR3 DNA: TGTGCCAGCAGCTTCGGGACGGGGAATTCACCCCTCCACTTT; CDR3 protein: CASSFGTGNSPLHF
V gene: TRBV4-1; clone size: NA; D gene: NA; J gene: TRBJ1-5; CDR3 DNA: TGCGCCAGCAGCCAAGATTTAAGCAATCAGCCCCAGCATTTT; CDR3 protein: CASSQDLSNQPQHF
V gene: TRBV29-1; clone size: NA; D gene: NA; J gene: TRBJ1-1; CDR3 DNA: TGCAGCGCAAAACCGGTGAACACTGAAGCTTTCTTT; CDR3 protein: CSAKPVNTEAFF
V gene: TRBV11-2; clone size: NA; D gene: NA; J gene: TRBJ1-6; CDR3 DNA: TGTGCCAGCAGCTTACCCAGGGAAGGTTCACCCCTCCACTTT; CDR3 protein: CASSLPREGSPLHF
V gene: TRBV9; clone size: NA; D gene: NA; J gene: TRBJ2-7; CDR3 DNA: TGTGCCAGCAGCGTTAGGGACGGTTACGAGCAGTACTTC; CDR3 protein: CASSVRDGYEQYF
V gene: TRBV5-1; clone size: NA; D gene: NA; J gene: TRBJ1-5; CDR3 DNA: TGCGCCAGCAGCCCGACGACAGGTAGCAATCAGCCCCAGCATTTT; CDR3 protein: CASSPTTGSNQPQHF
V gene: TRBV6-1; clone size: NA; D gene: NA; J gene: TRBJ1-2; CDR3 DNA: TGTGCCAGCAGTGAGGCGACGGAGTCGTGGGTCTATGGCTACACCTTC; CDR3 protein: CASSEATESWVYGYTF
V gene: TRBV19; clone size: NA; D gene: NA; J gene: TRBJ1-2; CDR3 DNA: TGTGCCAGTAGTATGGGGGACTTAAACTATGGCTACACCTTC; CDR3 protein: CASSMGDLNYGYTF
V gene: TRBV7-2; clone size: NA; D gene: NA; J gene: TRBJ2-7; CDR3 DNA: TGTGCCAGCAGCGGTAGGGGGGACGCCCGTACCTACGAGCAGTACTTC; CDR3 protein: CASSGRGDARTYEQYF
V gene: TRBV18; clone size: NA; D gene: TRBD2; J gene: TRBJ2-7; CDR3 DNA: TGTGCCAGCTCACCGGCTAGCGGCGAGCAGTACTTC; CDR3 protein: CASSPASGEQYF
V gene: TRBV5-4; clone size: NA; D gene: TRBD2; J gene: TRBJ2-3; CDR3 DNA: TGTGCCAGCAGCTGGACTAAGCGGGGGACAGATACGCAGTATTTT; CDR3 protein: CASSWTKRGTDTQYF
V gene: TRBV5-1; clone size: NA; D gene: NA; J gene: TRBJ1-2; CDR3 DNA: TGCGCCAGCAGCTTGGGGGCGTTGGGCTACACCTTC; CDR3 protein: CASSLGALGYTF
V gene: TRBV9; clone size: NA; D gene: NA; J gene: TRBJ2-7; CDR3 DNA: TGTGCCAGCAGCTCCCAGACAGGTTTGTCCTACGAGCAGTACTTC; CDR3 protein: CASSSQTGLSYEQYF
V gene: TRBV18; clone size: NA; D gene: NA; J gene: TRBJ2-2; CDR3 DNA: TGTGCCAGCTCACCAGGACCAAACACCGGGGAGCTGTTTTTT; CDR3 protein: CASSPGPNTGELFF
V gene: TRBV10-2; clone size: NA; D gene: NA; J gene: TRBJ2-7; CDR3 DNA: TGCGCCAGCAGTGAGTCCATCTCCTACGAGCAGTACTTC; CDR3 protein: CASSESISYEQYF
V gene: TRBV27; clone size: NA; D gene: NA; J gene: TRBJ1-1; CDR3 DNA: TGTGCCAGCAGTTTAACGGGCGGACCCAACACTGAAGCTTTCTTT; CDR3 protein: CASSLTGGPNTEAFF
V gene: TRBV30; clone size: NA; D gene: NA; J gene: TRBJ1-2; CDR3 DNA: TGTGCCTGGAGTGTACTGGGTGACAGGAGCAACTATGGCTACACCTTC; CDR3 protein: CAWSVLGDRSNYGYTF
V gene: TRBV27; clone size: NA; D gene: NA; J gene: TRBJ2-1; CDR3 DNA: TGTGCCAGCAGTTCTGGCGGGGCCAGGGAGCAGTTCTTC; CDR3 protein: CASSSGGAREQFF
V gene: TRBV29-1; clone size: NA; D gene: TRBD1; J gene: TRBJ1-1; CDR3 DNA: TGCAGCGTTGAAGACAGGACAGGTTTAGCTGAAGCTTTCTTT; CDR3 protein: CSVEDRTGLAEAFF
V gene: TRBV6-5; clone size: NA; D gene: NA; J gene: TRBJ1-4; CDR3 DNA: TGTGCCAGCAGTTACGCCCCACAGGGTTCATATGAAAAACTGTTTTTT; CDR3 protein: CASSYAPQGSYEKLFF
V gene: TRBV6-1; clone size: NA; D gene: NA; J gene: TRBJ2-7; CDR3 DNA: TGTGCCAGCAGTGAAAATTGGAGTCTGTTCTACGAGCAGTACTTC; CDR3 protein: CASSENWSLFYEQYF
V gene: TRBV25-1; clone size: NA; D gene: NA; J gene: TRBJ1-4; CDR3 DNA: TGTGCCAGCAGTGACCAGGGGACTAATGAAAAACTGTTTTTT; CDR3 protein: CASSDQGTNEKLFF
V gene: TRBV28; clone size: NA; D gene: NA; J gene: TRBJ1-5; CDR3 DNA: TGTGCCAGCAGTTTATCAGGGTACAATCAGCCCCAGCATTTT; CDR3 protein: CASSLSGYNQPQHF
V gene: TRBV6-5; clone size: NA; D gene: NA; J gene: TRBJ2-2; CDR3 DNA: TGTGCCAGCAGTTACGCAGGGTTCACCGGGGAGCTGTTTTTT; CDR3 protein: CASSYAGFTGELFF
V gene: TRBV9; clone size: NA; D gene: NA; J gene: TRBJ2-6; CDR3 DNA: TGTGCCAGCAGCGTACCTGGGGCCAACGTCCTGACTTTC; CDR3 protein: CASSVPGANVLTF
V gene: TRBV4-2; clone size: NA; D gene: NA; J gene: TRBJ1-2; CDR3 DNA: TGTGCCAGCACCTCGGGGGGAGAGGGGGTATATGGCTACACCTTC; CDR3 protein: CASTSGGEGVYGYTF
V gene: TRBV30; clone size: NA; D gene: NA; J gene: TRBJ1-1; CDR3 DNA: TGTGCCCTGAGAGGATACACTGAAGCTTTCTTT; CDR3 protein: CALRGYTEAFF
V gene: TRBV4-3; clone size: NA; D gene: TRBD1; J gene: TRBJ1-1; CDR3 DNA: TGCGCCAGCAGCCAAGACACCGGGACAGGGCGTGGAGCTTTCTTT; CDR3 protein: CASSQDTGTGRGAFF
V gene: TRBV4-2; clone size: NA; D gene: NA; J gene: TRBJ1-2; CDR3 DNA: TGTGCCAGCAGCCAGGCACAGATTATTAACTATGGCTACACCTTC; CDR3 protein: CASSQAQIINYGYTF
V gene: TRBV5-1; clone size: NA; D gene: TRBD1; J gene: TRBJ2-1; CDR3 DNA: TGCGCCAGCAGTGGGACAGGGAGTGAGCAGTTCTTC; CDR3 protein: CASSGTGSEQFF